The T cell receptor (beta chain) described here comes from a study of OX40 agonist ivuxolimab in advanced cancers. Findings of the study overall: Clonal expansion was seen in CD4+ and CD8+ blood T cells by week 6 at 0.1 to 3.0 mg/kg.

The CDR3 is 11 amino acids. Germline lookup yields CDR1 DFQATT and CDR2 SNEGSKA (reference sequence). V lost 5 bases and J 7 bases, leaving 8 bases between the germline ends. Sequencing was performed with immunoSEQ multiplex PCR; in TCRdb, only in-frame clones are kept and a portion is missing. Found here are about 88,000 clones, 75% to 90% of them singletons; the top ten hold roughly 0.22%. Note on this clone: The antigen remains unidentified.

This TCR was sampled from an adult with an advanced solid tumor such as melanoma, head and neck, liver or kidney cancer. The chain joins TRBV20-1 to TRBJ1-4; no clear D gene. The material was CD4+ or CD8+ T cells sorted from blood, obtained in a trial of the OX40 agonist ivuxolimab. CDR3 DNA sequence: TGCAGTGCTGAAACCGCTGAAAAACTGTTTTTT. Its translation is CSAETAEKLFF.